This T cell receptor beta chain was captured in a study of T cells expressing NK-cell markers. Across the study: Among eight sequenced donors, seven carried HCMV seropositivity while one was seronegative. Overall study results and limits: There remained a lack of clarity about HCMV specificity of expanded NKG2C+ T cell clones. The leading position in the CD3+CD56-NKG2C+ fraction of a few donors also went to these clonotypes.

Germline CDR1 DFQATT, CDR2 SNEGSKA (reference sequence). CDR3 length: 14 amino acids. TCRdb re-called the 5' RACE reads and shows each CDR3 protein once, DNA omitted. This sample's table reports 440,000 or so distinct CDR3 sequences. For this clonotype: No antigen is known for it.

The sequenced material came from blood T cells: a sorted CD56 or NKG2C T cell subset, CD4+ or CD8+ T cells, or bulk PBMC T cells (not recorded which). The receptor's source is a woman aged 18 to 69 in good health. The J gene is TRBJ2-2, the V gene TRBV20-1; TCRdb's assignment of TRBD2 cannot be checked, as there is no DNA. CDR3: CSARGGQNTGELFF.